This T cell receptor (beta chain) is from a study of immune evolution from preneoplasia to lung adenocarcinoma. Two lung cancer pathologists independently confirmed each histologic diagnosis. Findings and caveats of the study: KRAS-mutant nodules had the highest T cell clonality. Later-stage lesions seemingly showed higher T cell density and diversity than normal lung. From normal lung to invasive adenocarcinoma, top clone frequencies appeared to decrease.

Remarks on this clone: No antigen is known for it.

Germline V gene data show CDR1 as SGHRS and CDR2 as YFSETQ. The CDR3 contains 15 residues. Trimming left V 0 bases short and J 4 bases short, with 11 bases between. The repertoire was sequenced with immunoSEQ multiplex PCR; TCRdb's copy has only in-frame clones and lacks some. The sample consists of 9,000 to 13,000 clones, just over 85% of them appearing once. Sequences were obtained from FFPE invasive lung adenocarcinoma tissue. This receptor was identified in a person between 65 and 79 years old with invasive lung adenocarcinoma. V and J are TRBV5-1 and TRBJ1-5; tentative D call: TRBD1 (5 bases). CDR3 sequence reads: CASSLGDRPNQPQHF. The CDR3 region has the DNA TGCGCCAGCAGCTTGGGTGACAGACCAAATCAGCCCCAGCATTTT.